This T cell receptor beta chain stems from a study of CD8 T cells in Susac syndrome. Patients with Susac syndrome showed fulfilment of recently defined diagnostic criteria for definite or probable disease. Looked up from germline, CDR1 is PRHDT and CDR2 is FYEKMQ (reference sequence). Unmatched junction bases numbered 11, after V lost 8 bases and J lost 10 bases. The CDR3 totals 13 residues. After extraction with the RNeasy kit, roughly 0.45 to 1 ug of the RNA was reverse transcribed using random hexamers. TCRdb re-called the immunoSEQ multiplex PCR reads with MiXCR, one entry per CDR3 protein. The table has some 200,000 distinct CDR3 sequences, approximately 95% seen once.

The sample was CD8+ T cells from PBMCs. The genes are TRBV13 and TRBJ1-2; TRBD1 matches at 9 bases. This clonotype was obtained from a human donor with Susac syndrome. The CDR3 reads CASSPPGQGVYTF. CDR3 nucleotides: TGTGCCAGCTCCCCCCCGGGACAGGGTGTCTACACCTTC.